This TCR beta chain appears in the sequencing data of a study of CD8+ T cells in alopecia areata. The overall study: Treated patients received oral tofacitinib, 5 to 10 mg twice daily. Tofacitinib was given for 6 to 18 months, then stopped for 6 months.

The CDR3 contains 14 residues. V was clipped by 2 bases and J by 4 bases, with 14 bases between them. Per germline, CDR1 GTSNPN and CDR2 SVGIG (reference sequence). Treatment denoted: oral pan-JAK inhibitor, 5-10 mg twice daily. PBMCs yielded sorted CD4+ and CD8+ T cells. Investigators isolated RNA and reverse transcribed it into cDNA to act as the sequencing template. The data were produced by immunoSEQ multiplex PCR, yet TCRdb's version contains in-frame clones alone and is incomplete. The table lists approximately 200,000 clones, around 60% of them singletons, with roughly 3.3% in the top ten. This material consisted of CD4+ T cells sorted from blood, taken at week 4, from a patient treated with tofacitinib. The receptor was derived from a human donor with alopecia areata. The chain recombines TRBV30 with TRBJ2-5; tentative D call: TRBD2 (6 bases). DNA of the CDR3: TGTGCCTGGAGTCCCGCCCCCGGGAGAGAGACCCAGTACTTC. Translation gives CAWSPAPGRETQYF.